The 6 T cell receptor beta chains below come from one sample, sequenced in a study of shared clonotypes between healthy human individuals. Measured with immunoSEQ multiplex PCR; TCRdb has only the in-frame clones, and not every one. The data contain about 120,000 clones, under 70% of them singletons. The specimen was memory CD8+ T cells sorted from blood. Documented subset: CD45RO+ cells pooled with CCR7-negative TemRA cells. Every receptor here comes from a woman aged 30 to 39 in good health.

This rearrangement joins TRBV5-1 to TRBJ2-7; the match to TRBD2 covers 8 bases. Trimming cost V 3 bases and J 5 bases; bases outside gene matches: 10. This CDR3 contains 15 residues. CDR1 is SGHRS, CDR2 YFSETQ, per germline. CDR3 loop: CASSSPVYGRDEQYF. The CDR3, as DNA: TGCGCCAGCAGCTCCCCCGTGTACGGGAGGGACGAGCAGTACTTC.

The chain couples TRBV5-1 to TRBJ2-2; TRBD1 agrees at 12 bases. The CDR3 totals 18 residues. CDR1 SGHRS and CDR2 YFSETQ come from the germline V gene. J was trimmed by 4 bases and V by 4 bases; bases with no gene match: 11. CDR3 sequence (DNA): TGCGCCAGCAGCCTGATCGGGACAGGGGGCCCGAGCACCGGGGAGCTGTTTTTT. This translates into CASSLIGTGGPSTGELFF.

This clone has more than one count but fewer than ten. In nucleotides, the CDR3 is TGTGCCAGCAGTTCGGGACTAGCGGGAAGGGAGCAGTACTTC. Amino acids: CASSSGLAGREQYF. The J gene is TRBJ2-7, the V gene TRBV27, with TRBD2 matching 13 bases. The length of the CDR3 is 14 residues. Germline CDR1 is MNHEY and CDR2 is SMNVEV (reference sequence). The V segment lost 4 bases and the J segment 7 bases; nucleotides outside the gene matches: 4.

This rearrangement joins TRBV6-1 to TRBJ1-1; 8 bases align to TRBD1. This CDR3 contains 13 residues. CDR1 and CDR2 (germline): MNHNS, SASEGT. After removal of 3 bases from V and 3 bases from J, the junction contained 0 bases not matched to a gene. The CDR3 DNA follows: TGTGCCAGCAGTGACAGGGGGCACACTGAAGCTTTCTTT. Its protein product is CASSDRGHTEAFF.

In its sample, this clone was seen once. The rearrangement joins TRBV5-1 to TRBJ2-7; a possible D gene is TRBD2 (6 bases). The V and J ends lost 5 bases and 2 bases respectively, with 20 bases between them. CDR1 SGHRS and CDR2 YFSETQ come from the germline V gene. The CDR3 totals 16 residues. The CDR3 here is CASRTSPGTPPYEQYF. The CDR3 DNA is TGCGCCAGCAGAACTAGCCCAGGGACGCCCCCCTACGAGCAGTACTTC.

The V gene is TRBV25-1, the J gene TRBJ2-1; D may be TRBD2 (6 bases). The length of the CDR3 is 12 residues. Germline loops: CDR1 MGHDK, CDR2 SYGVNS. Trimming cost V 8 bases and J 6 bases, with 11 bases left between them. The DNA of the CDR3 is TGTGCCAGCGTTATTAGCGGCAATGAGCAGTTCTTC. This sequence encodes CASVISGNEQFF.